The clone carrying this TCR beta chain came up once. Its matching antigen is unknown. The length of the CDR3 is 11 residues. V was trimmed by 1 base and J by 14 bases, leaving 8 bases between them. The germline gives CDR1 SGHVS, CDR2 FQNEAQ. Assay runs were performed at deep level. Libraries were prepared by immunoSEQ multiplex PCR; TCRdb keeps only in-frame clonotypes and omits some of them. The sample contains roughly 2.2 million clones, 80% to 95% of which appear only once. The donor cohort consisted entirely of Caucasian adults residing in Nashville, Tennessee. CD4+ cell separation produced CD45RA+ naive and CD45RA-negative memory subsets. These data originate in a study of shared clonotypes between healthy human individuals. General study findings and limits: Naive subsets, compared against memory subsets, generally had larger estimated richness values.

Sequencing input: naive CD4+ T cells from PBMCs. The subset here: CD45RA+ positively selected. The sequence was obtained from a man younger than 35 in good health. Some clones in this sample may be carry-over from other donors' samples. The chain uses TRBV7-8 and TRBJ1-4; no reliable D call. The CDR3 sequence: CASSLGYRLFF. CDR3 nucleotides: TGTGCCAGCAGCTTAGGTTATAGGCTGTTTTTT.